What follows describes a single T cell receptor beta chain. Its antigen remains unidentified. The data stem from a study of Graves' ophthalmopathy and Graves' hyperthyroidism. The diagnosis was founded upon clinical symptoms, serum thyroxine, TRAb, thyroid ultrasound and orbital computed tomography. This CDR3 comprises 18 residues. V was clipped by 7 bases and J by 0 bases; unmatched bases: 16. Germline V gene lookup returns CDR1 KGHDR and CDR2 SFDVKD. Study-wide results and limits: Blood samples also showed most expanded thyroid clonotypes exceeding 0.001 frequency. Built on 13 signatures, a model told ophthalmopathy apart from stable hyperthyroidism with roughly 88% sensitivity and approximately 81% specificity.

Amplification of the TCR beta CDR3 regions used RNA transcripts (as template). The workflow started with a first-round RT-PCR run with HTBI primers and then moved on to a second-round multiplex PCR. In TCRdb, the multiplex PCR reads were re-called with MiXCR into one record per CDR3 protein. The sample holds about 400,000 distinct CDR3 sequences, around 20% seen once. The sample consisted of peripheral blood. The chain employs TRBV24-1 and TRBJ2-5, with TRBD2 matching 7 bases. This TCR was sampled from a woman under 30 with Graves' ophthalmopathy. Here the CDR3 DNA reads TGTGCCACCAGCGGGGGAAGCGGGACTGACGTGTACCAAGAGACCCAGTACTTC. Translated: CATSGGSGTDVYQETQYF.